The text below deals with one T cell receptor (beta chain). Its antigen is currently unknown. This sample stems from a study of T cell responses to AZD1222 COVID-19 vaccine. Repertoires were generated with immunoSEQ multiplex PCR, while TCRdb's copy carries only in-frame clones and drops some. This sample yields about 140,000 clones, of which 80% to 95% are seen a single time; roughly 3.5% belongs to the top ten. General study findings and limits: Clonal diversity may have been underestimated in mostly white British donors. Sampling that yielded the repertoires occurred only after the peak T cell response.

V lost 3 bases to trimming and J lost 6 bases, with 17 bases between them. The CDR3 length is 14 residues. Per the germline V gene, CDR1 is DFQATT and CDR2 is SNEGSKA (reference sequence). The chain recombines TRBV20-1 with TRBJ1-2; D gene ambiguous. Sequenced here: peripheral blood, sampled 28 days after the second AZD1222 dose. The sequence derives from an adult who received the AZD1222 COVID-19 vaccine. The CDR3 DNA reads TGCAGTGCTAGTTATACGTTGGTAACGGATGGCTACACCTTC. This encodes CSASYTLVTDGYTF.